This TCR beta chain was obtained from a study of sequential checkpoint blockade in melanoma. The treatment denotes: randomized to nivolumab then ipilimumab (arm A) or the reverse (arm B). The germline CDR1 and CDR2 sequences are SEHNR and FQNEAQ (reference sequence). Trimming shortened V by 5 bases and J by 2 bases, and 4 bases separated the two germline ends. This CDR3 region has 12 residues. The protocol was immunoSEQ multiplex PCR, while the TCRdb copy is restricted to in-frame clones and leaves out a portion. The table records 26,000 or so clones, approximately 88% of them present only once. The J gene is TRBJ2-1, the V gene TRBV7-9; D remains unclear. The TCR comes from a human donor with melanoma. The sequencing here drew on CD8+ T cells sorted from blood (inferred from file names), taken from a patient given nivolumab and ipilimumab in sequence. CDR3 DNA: TGTGCCAGCAGCGCAGCCTACAATGAGCAGTTCTTC. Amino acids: CASSAAYNEQFF.